The 8 T cell receptor beta chains below were found in one sample sequenced in a study of CD8 T cells in ankylosing spondylitis. TCRdb independently ran MiXCR on the 5' RACE reads; one entry per CDR3 protein. The sample records roughly 260,000 distinct CDR3 sequences, over 15% being singletons. The material sequenced was blood, either unsorted or a sorted T cell fraction (not recorded which). These receptors were taken from a male donor with ankylosing spondylitis or in good health (not recorded which).

The V gene is TRBV3-1, the J gene TRBJ1-2, with TRBD1 matching over 8 bases. V dropped 4 bases and J dropped 8; count of bases not matched to a gene: 12. Germline lookup yields CDR1 LGHDT and CDR2 YNNKEL (reference sequence). The CDR3 is 15 residues long. In nucleotides, the CDR3 is TGTGCCAGCAGCCCTGCCCAGGGGGCGGCGTACGGCTACACCTTC. It encodes CASSPAQGAAYGYTF.

V and J are TRBV4-1 and TRBJ2-1; 7 bases are a match to TRBD1. This CDR3 spans 14 amino acids. Germline CDR1 reads MGHRA; CDR2 reads YSYEKL. The V and J ends lost 1 base and 15 bases, in that order; junction bases with no gene match: 12. The CDR3: CASSQAGQLIFLFF. CDR3 nucleotide sequence: TGCGCCAGCAGCCAAGCGGGACAGTTAATTTTTTTGTTCTTC.

The chain has TRBV24-1 and TRBJ2-1; no clear D. This CDR3 contains 15 residues. Germline-derived CDR1 and CDR2 are KGHDR and SFDVKD. Trimming removed 2 bases from V and 5 bases from J, with 12 bases in between. The chain's CDR3 is CATSDSRAAHNEQFF. CDR3 DNA sequence: TGTGCCACCAGTGATTCTAGGGCAGCCCACAATGAGCAGTTCTTC.

This sequence joins TRBV2 and TRBJ2-3, with TRBD2 identical over 9 bases. The CDR3 extends over 14 amino acids. Looked up from germline, CDR1 is SNHLY and CDR2 is FYNNEI. V lost 5 bases to trimming and J lost 3 bases; unmatched junction nucleotides: 3. CDR3 amino acids: CASSYLAGTDTQYF. CDR3 nucleotides: TGTGCCAGCAGTTACCTAGCGGGGACAGATACGCAGTATTTT.

This clonotype was recorded a few times. The J gene is TRBJ2-1, the V gene TRBV5-1; TRBD2 aligns across 16 bases. The CDR3 spans 15 residues. Germline CDR1 reads SGHRS; CDR2 reads YFSETQ. The junction had 4 bases not matched to a gene; V was cut back by 4 bases and J by 9 bases. The CDR3 DNA is TGCGCCAGCAGCGCGGGACTAGCGGGAGGGGTTGAGCAGTTCTTC. As protein: CASSAGLAGGVEQFF.

Only a few counts were recorded for this clonotype. The chain employs TRBV6-1 and TRBJ2-7, with 8 bases fitting TRBD1. The germline gives CDR1 MNHNS, CDR2 SASEGT. The trim removed 5 bases at V and 0 bases at J, leaving 6 bases unmatched. The CDR3 consists of 15 residues. The CDR3 loop reads CASSRTGLSSYEQYV. CDR3 in DNA: TGTGCCAGCAGTCGGACAGGGCTGAGCTCCTACGAGCAGTACGTC.

The genes are TRBV12-3 or TRBV12-4 and TRBJ1-1, with 8 bases identical to TRBD1. V gave up 2 bases and J gave up 1 base; unmatched junction bases: 12. The CDR3 length is 18 residues. The CDR3 loop is CASSLSLSDRVANTEAFF. DNA for the CDR3: TGTGCCAGCAGTTTATCTCTATCGGACAGGGTGGCGAACACTGAAGCTTTCTTT.

In this sample, this clonotype turned up a few times. This sequence joins TRBV20-1 and TRBJ2-3; TRBD1 might be the D (6 bases). V was pared by 3 bases and J by 2 bases, with 9 bases between. This CDR3 has 13 amino acids. Germline assignment: CDR1 DFQATT and CDR2 SNEGSKA (reference sequence). CDR3 residues: CSASGQSTDTQYF. CDR3 bases: TGCAGTGCTAGTGGACAGTCCACAGATACGCAGTATTTT.